The 11 T cell receptor beta chains in this list originate from one sample, sequenced in a study of T cells in tumors after PD-1 blockade. The data were produced by immunoSEQ multiplex PCR, yet TCRdb's version contains in-frame clones alone and is incomplete. This table has about 33,000 clones, 78% appearing once. The sample here was PBMCs, taken before anti-PD-1 treatment. The source of these receptors is a human donor with basal cell carcinoma.

The chain combines TRBV9 with TRBJ1-1; 7 nucleotides align to TRBD1. The germline gives CDR1 SGDLS, CDR2 YYNGEE. V shed 5 bases, J shed 1 base, and the junction held 8 bases outside the gene matches. The CDR3 loop spans 15 amino acids. CDR3 protein: CASRAGGKGNTEAFF. In DNA, the CDR3 is TGTGCCAGCAGGGCAGGGGGGAAGGGGAACACTGAAGCTTTCTTT.

The V and J genes are TRBV21-1 and TRBJ2-2; TRBD2, the D gene given by the table, was not confirmed from the DNA. TRBV21-1 is termed a pseudogene. The CDR3 totals 17 residues. The CDR3 DNA follows: TGTGCCAGCAGCAATGGTGTTTTAGCGGGAAAACACCGGGGAGCTGTTTTT. It codes for CASSNGVLAGKHRGAVF.

The chain combines TRBV12-3 or TRBV12-4 with TRBJ2-5; D is tentatively TRBD1 or TRBD2 (6 bases each). This CDR3 has 13 amino acids. The ends were cut back, 6 bases at V and 6 bases at J, with 14 bases in the middle. The CDR3 is CASRPDGGKTQYF. The CDR3 DNA is TGTGCCAGCAGACCCGACGGGGGCAAGACCCAGTACTTC.

For this clone: The DNA is omitted, as the CDR3 cannot be located on it reliably, and the CDR3 follows TCRdb's listing. The CDR3: CASSLGMGQETQYF. The chain links TRBV18 to TRBJ2-5. Inclusive of both ends, the CDR3 amounts to 14 amino acids. CDR1 and CDR2 (germline): KGHSH, LQKENI.

In its sample, this clone was seen once. This chain links TRBV5-1 with TRBJ2-6, with D maybe TRBD2 (6 bases). The CDR3 extends over 16 amino acids. The V and J ends lost 0 bases and 2 bases respectively, with 9 bases between them. CDR1 is SGHRS, CDR2 YFSETQ, per germline. The CDR3 bases are TGCGCCAGCAGCTTGGACGGGGGTGCTGGGGCCAACGTCCTGACTTTC. Amino acid sequence: CASSLDGGAGANVLTF.

This chain joins TRBV4-1 and TRBJ1-6; D gene uncertain. Germline V CDR1 and CDR2: MGHRA, YSYEKL. This CDR3 is built from 14 residues. Between the trimmed V and J ends, which lost 1 base and 6 bases, there was a span of 7 bases. CDR3 amino acids: CASSQGPVNSPLHF. In DNA, the CDR3 is TGCGCCAGCAGCCAAGGACCGGTTAATTCACCCCTCCACTTT.

The genes are TRBV7-2 and TRBJ1-1; D is possibly TRBD1 (5 bases). The CDR3 length is 15 residues. Germline-derived CDR1 and CDR2 are SGHTA and FQGNSA. Trimming took off 0 bases at V and 1 base at J, with 9 bases between the two ends. Here the CDR3 reads CASSLASGTNTEAFF. The CDR3 bases are TGTGCCAGCAGCTTAGCATCAGGGACGAACACTGAAGCTTTCTTT.

The rearrangement uses TRBV7-3 and TRBJ2-2; no definite D call. Looked up from germline, CDR1 is SGHTA and CDR2 is FQGTGA. Trimming cost V 5 bases and J 6 bases, with 7 bases left between them. The CDR3 extends over 12 amino acids. CDR3 residues: CASSPPSGELFF. The CDR3 DNA reads as TGTGCCAGCAGCCCCCCTTCCGGGGAGCTGTTTTTT. The whole variable domain, remainder taken from reference TRBV7-3 and TRBJ2-2, is GAGVSQTPSNKVTEKGKYVELRCDPISGHTALYWYRQSLGQGPEFLIYFQGTGAADDSGLPNDRFFAVRPEGSVSTLKIQRTERGDSAVYLCASSPPSGELFFGEGSRLTVL.

The chain combines TRBV4-2 with TRBJ1-1; D is unresolved. CDR1 is LGHNA and CDR2 is YNFKEQ in the germline V gene. V lost 1 base and J 3 bases, leaving 15 bases between the germline ends. CDR3 length: 16 amino acids. The CDR3 region is CASSQGEGRSDTEAFF. CDR3 DNA: TGTGCCAGCAGCCAAGGCGAAGGCAGGTCGGACACTGAAGCTTTCTTT.

This sequence joins TRBV2 and TRBJ2-5; 7 bases agree with TRBD1. The CDR3 runs to 13 residues. The V gene's germline CDR1 is SNHLY and CDR2 FYNNEI. Losses at the gene ends were 5 bases for V and 2 bases for J; bases not matched to a gene: 2. CDR3 sequence: CASSQGQQETQYF. For the CDR3, the DNA is TGTGCCAGCAGTCAGGGACAGCAAGAGACCCAGTACTTC.

The chain links TRBV6-6 to TRBJ1-1, with D hard to call. This CDR3 is built from 13 residues. Trimming stripped 6 bases from V and 1 base from J, with 9 bases between. Germline CDR1 is MNHNY and CDR2 is SVGAGI (reference sequence). In DNA, the CDR3 is TGTGCCAGCAGCGTAGACAAGAACACTGAAGCTTTCTTT. Protein: CASSVDKNTEAFF.